A single sample is the source of the 28 T cell receptor beta chains below, sequenced in a study of cytomegalovirus exposure and HLA in healthy donors. Primers: 60 Vbeta forward and 13 Jbeta reverse. Using immunoSEQ multiplex PCR, the repertoire was profiled, and TCRdb retains in-frame clones only, with some absent. There are some 170,000 clones in the sample; 79% occur only once, and roughly 2% lies in the top ten. Sequenced input: PBMCs. Receptors were obtained from a man aged 40-50 years in good health and CMV-seronegative.

The V and J genes are TRBV10-3 and TRBJ2-5, with a tentative D call TRBD2 (6 bases). This CDR3 spans 12 amino acids. Deletions cut 10 bases from V and 2 bases from J, with 11 bases between. Germline loops: CDR1 ENHRY, CDR2 SYGVKD. CDR3 sequence (DNA): TGTGCCACTGCGGGGCGGCAAGAGACCCAGTACTTC. The encoded protein is CATAGRQETQYF.

This chain connects TRBV30 to TRBJ2-5; 7 bases are shared with TRBD1. V trimming: 1 base; J trimming: 5 bases; junction bases outside the gene matches: 10. Germline V gene data show CDR1 as GTSNPN and CDR2 as SVGIG (reference sequence). The CDR3 has 15 residues. Here the CDR3 DNA reads TGTGCCTGGAGTGGGATGACAGGGCTAGGGGAGACCCAGTACTTC. Translation: CAWSGMTGLGETQYF.

V usage is TRBV28 and J usage is TRBJ2-6, with D maybe TRBD1 (6 bases). Trimming pared 4 bases from V and 4 bases from J, leaving 11 bases between. The CDR3 has 15 residues. Germline-derived CDR1 and CDR2 are MDHEN and SYDVKM. DNA for the CDR3: TGTGCCAGCAGTTACAGGGTACTGGGGGCCAACGTCCTGACTTTC. Translating gives CASSYRVLGANVLTF.

The chain is built from TRBV2 and TRBJ1-2; 7 bases line up with TRBD1. The germline V gene encodes CDR1 SNHLY and CDR2 FYNNEI. The J segment lost 6 bases and the V segment lost 6 bases, leaving 7 bases of the junction unmatched. The CDR3 consists of 13 residues. CDR3 residues: CASSPQGSHGYTF. The DNA of the CDR3 is TGTGCCAGCAGCCCACAGGGGTCCCATGGCTACACCTTC.

The chain uses TRBV6-5 and TRBJ2-3; 9 bases match TRBD2. V gave up 3 bases and J gave up 1 base; unmatched junction bases: 2. The germline V gene encodes CDR1 MNHEY and CDR2 SVGAGI. The length of the CDR3 is 15 residues. The CDR3 coding sequence is TGTGCCAGCAGTTATAGACTAGCGGGCACAGATACGCAGTATTTT. Protein sequence: CASSYRLAGTDTQYF.

This chain links TRBV18 with TRBJ1-5, with 7 bases that match TRBD1. The V and J ends lost 4 bases and 0 bases, in that order; junction bases with no gene match: 6. Germline-derived CDR1 and CDR2 are KGHSH and LQKENI. This CDR3 spans 16 amino acids. The DNA of the CDR3 is TGTGCCAGCTCACTGGGGACAGATTATAGCAATCAGCCCCAGCATTTT. Its translation is CASSLGTDYSNQPQHF. The full variable domain, its missing parts supplied by reference TRBV18 and TRBJ1-5, is NAGVMQNPRHLVRRRGQEARLRCSPMKGHSHVYWYRQLPEEGLKFMVYLQKENIIDESGMPKERFSAEFPKEGPSILRIQQVVRGDSAAYFCASSLGTDYSNQPQHFGDGTRLSIL.

In nucleotides, the CDR3 is TGTGCCAGCAGCTTTGGTACGGGGTTACTCGGGGAGCTGTTTTTT. This gives the protein CASSFGTGLLGELFF. The rearrangement joins TRBV7-2 to TRBJ2-2, with D possibly being TRBD2 (5 bases). Germline CDR1 reads SGHTA; CDR2 reads FQGNSA. This CDR3 spans 15 amino acids. V was trimmed by 3 bases and J by 7 bases, leaving 15 bases between them.

The chain carries TRBV23-1 and TRBJ2-1; 9 bases line up with TRBD2. TRBV23-1 is classed as an ORF, of uncertain function. The length of the CDR3 is 16 residues. The ends lost 0 bases at V and 7 bases at J; junction bases unmatched: 7. This CDR3 is CASSQSGLAGRNEQFF. CDR3 DNA: TGCGCCAGCAGTCAATCGGGGCTAGCGGGACGGAATGAGCAGTTCTTC.

Points on this clone: Germline and junction disagree at one end, which may indicate a read error. The genes are TRBV7-9 and TRBJ1-1, with D uncertain. This CDR3 region has 12 residues. Germline CDR1 is SEHNR and CDR2 is FQNEAQ (reference sequence). CDR3 in amino acids: CSSSSRETEAFF. The CDR3 nucleotides read TGTTCCAGCAGCTCCCGAGAGACTGAAGCTTTCTTT.

DNA for the CDR3: TGTGCCAGCAGTTCACCCGCTACAGGGTACACCGGGGAGCTGTTTTTT. Residues: CASSSPATGYTGELFF. The chain combines TRBV28 with TRBJ2-2; TRBD1 is a possible D gene (6 bases). CDR1 and CDR2 (germline): MDHEN, SYDVKM. CDR3 length: 16 amino acids. V was cut by 4 bases and J by 3 bases, with 15 bases left in between.

This clone was seen a few times. This CDR3 reads CASSPRGYQETQYF. CDR3 sequence (DNA): TGTGCCAGCAGCCCAAGGGGGTACCAAGAGACCCAGTACTTC. The chain joins TRBV5-4 to TRBJ2-5; TRBD1 is a possible D gene (6 bases). CDR1 is SGHNT, CDR2 YYREEE, per germline (reference sequence). The CDR3 has 14 residues. Trimming pared 4 bases from V and 0 bases from J, leaving 10 bases between.

This chain connects TRBV14 to TRBJ2-1; 7 bases map to TRBD1. The J segment lost 0 bases and the V segment lost 1 base, leaving 6 bases of the junction unmatched. The length of the CDR3 is 17 residues. Germline loops: CDR1 SGHDN, CDR2 FVKESK. CDR3 region: CASSQGHRDSSYNEQFF. CDR3 DNA: TGTGCCAGCAGCCAAGGCCACCGGGACAGCTCCTACAATGAGCAGTTCTTC. Looking up the rest from reference TRBV14 and TRBJ2-1 gives the full variable domain: EAGVTQFPSHSVIEKGQTVTLRCDPISGHDNLYWYRRVMGKEIKFLLHFVKESKQDESGMPNNRFLAERTGGTYSTLKVQPAELEDSGVYFCASSQGHRDSSYNEQFFGPGTRLTVL.

The V gene is TRBV7-9, the J gene TRBJ1-1; D uncertain. The germline CDR1 and CDR2 sequences are SEHNR and FQNEAQ (reference sequence). The CDR3 consists of 14 residues. V was pared by 4 bases and J by 3 bases, with 12 bases between. CDR3 sequence reads: CASSSWSVDTEAFF. CDR3 bases: TGTGCCAGCAGCTCATGGAGTGTCGACACTGAAGCTTTCTTT.

The chain recombines TRBV11-2 with TRBJ2-5; TRBD2 is a possible D gene (6 bases). The CDR3 covers 16 residues. Trimming removed 1 base at V and 1 base at J, with 13 bases between. The germline CDR1 and CDR2 sequences are SGHAT and FQNNGV. Here the CDR3 DNA reads TGTGCCAGCAGCTTAGGAACTAGCCCCCTCCAAGAGACCCAGTACTTC. It is translated as CASSLGTSPLQETQYF.

V gene TRBV6-1 combines with J gene TRBJ2-5; TRBD1 matches 10 bases. Germline-derived CDR1 and CDR2 are MNHNS and SASEGT. The CDR3 consists of 15 residues. The J segment lost 8 bases and the V segment lost 4 bases, leaving 10 bases of the junction unmatched. The CDR3 DNA reads as TGTGCCAGCAGTGGCCGGGACAGGGGACCTGACACCCAGTACTTC. This gives the protein CASSGRDRGPDTQYF.

This clone was recorded only once. The V and J genes are TRBV29-1 and TRBJ2-5; D might be TRBD2 (6 bases). The ends were cut back, 4 bases at V and 0 bases at J, with 15 bases in the middle. CDR1 SQVTM and CDR2 ANQGSEA come from the germline V gene. This CDR3 has 15 residues. In DNA, the CDR3 is TGCAGCGTTGTCGGAGGGCCCGGTTACCAAGAGACCCAGTACTTC. Protein sequence: CSVVGGPGYQETQYF.

This clone has just a few counts. The V gene is TRBV7-2, the J gene TRBJ2-4; 8 bases line up with TRBD1. Trimming took 4 bases from V and 9 from J; bases not matched to a gene: 5. This CDR3 has 13 amino acids. Germline values: CDR1 SGHTA, CDR2 FQGNSA. Here the CDR3 DNA reads TGTGCCAGCAGCTCACAGGGGGGAGGCATTCAGTACTTC. Its translation is CASSSQGGGIQYF.

Remarks on this clone: Distinct nucleotide sequences in the sample also encode this CDR3. The V gene is TRBV29-1, the J gene TRBJ1-2, with D hard to call. This CDR3 contains 14 residues. Germline values: CDR1 SQVTM, CDR2 ANQGSEA. Trimming pared 6 bases from V and 2 bases from J, leaving 16 bases between. In DNA, the CDR3 is TGCAGCGTCGTGGATGGAGCAAAGAACTATGGCTACACCTTC. Its translation is CSVVDGAKNYGYTF.

The rearrangement uses TRBV5-1 and TRBJ1-1; 7 positions match TRBD1. Germline CDR1 SGHRS, CDR2 YFSETQ. With V trimmed by 4 bases and J by 1 base, 7 bases remained unmatched. The CDR3 has 15 residues. The CDR3 bases are TGCGCCAGCAGCCGGACCGGGACAGAGAACACTGAAGCTTTCTTT. This translates into CASSRTGTENTEAFF.

V and J are TRBV7-9 and TRBJ2-1, with 9 bases that match TRBD1. The CDR3 consists of 14 residues. Unmatched junction bases numbered 9, after V lost 5 bases and J lost 10 bases. Germline CDR1 reads SEHNR; CDR2 reads FQNEAQ (reference sequence). The CDR3 nucleotides are TGTGCCAGCAGCGCACAACAGGGGGCAGGAGAGCAGTTCTTC. Protein sequence: CASSAQQGAGEQFF.

V is TRBV5-1 and J is TRBJ1-1, with D tentatively TRBD1 (5 bases). V was clipped by 1 base and J by 5 bases, with 9 bases between them. The CDR3 has 13 amino acids. Germline CDR1 SGHRS, CDR2 YFSETQ. CDR3 amino acids: CASSLSGGTEAFF. CDR3 nucleotide sequence: TGCGCCAGCAGCTTGTCGGGGGGGACTGAAGCTTTCTTT.

V is TRBV6-1 and J is TRBJ1-5, with D uncertain. V lost 5 bases and J lost 9, with 11 bases in between. CDR3 length: 12 residues. Germline values: CDR1 MNHNS, CDR2 SASEGT. CDR3 nucleotides: TGTGCCAGCAGTTTAGGAGAGGGGCCCCAGCATTTT. Translating it yields CASSLGEGPQHF.

The chain employs TRBV18 and TRBJ1-1, with D tentatively TRBD1 (5 bases). The V end was cut by 3 bases, the J end by 5 bases, with 10 bases between. This CDR3 spans 13 amino acids. The germline V gene has CDR1 KGHSH and CDR2 LQKENI. The CDR3 sequence is CASSPKPGTEAFF. CDR3 DNA: TGTGCCAGCTCACCCAAGCCAGGGACTGAAGCTTTCTTT.

There are a few counts of this clone. This chain links TRBV6-5 with TRBJ1-1, with 9 bases aligning to TRBD1. CDR3 size: 16 residues. V dropped 2 bases and J dropped 1; count of bases not matched to a gene: 5. In germline, CDR1 is MNHEY, CDR2 SVGAGI. CDR3 residues: CASSYLMDRGNTEAFF. In DNA, the CDR3 is TGTGCCAGCAGTTACCTTATGGACAGGGGGAACACTGAAGCTTTCTTT.

On this clone: Germline is not matched at one junction end, which may reflect a read error. The V call is TRBV7-9, the J call TRBJ1-4, with 8 bases aligning to TRBD1. Looked up from germline, CDR1 is SEHNR and CDR2 is FQNEAQ (reference sequence). The CDR3 sequence is 15 residues long. The CDR3, as DNA: TGTTCCAGCAGCTTAGCGGGACAGGCCCAGGGGGAACTGTTTTTT. It translates to CSSSLAGQAQGELFF.

The gene calls are TRBV19 and TRBJ2-2; 7 nucleotides agree with TRBD1. V gave up 8 bases and J gave up 6 bases; unmatched junction bases: 9. CDR3 length: 14 residues. Per germline, CDR1 LNHDA and CDR2 SQIVND (reference sequence). CDR3 bases: TGTGCCAGTCAGCCGACCACAGGGGCCGGGGAGCTGTTTTTT. Encoded protein: CASQPTTGAGELFF.

The chain couples TRBV27 to TRBJ2-5; 12 bases fit TRBD2. In germline, CDR1 is MNHEY, CDR2 SMNVEV (reference sequence). CDR3 length: 13 amino acids. With V trimmed by 6 bases and J by 6 bases, 2 bases remained unmatched. For the CDR3, the DNA is TGTGCCAGCAGACTAGCGGGAGGCCAGACCCAGTACTTC. Amino acid sequence: CASRLAGGQTQYF.

In its sample, this clone was seen once. J is TRBJ1-1 and V is TRBV27; 8 bases are a match to TRBD1. V lost 5 bases, J lost 0 bases, and 5 bases stayed unmatched. Germline values: CDR1 MNHEY, CDR2 SMNVEV (reference sequence). This CDR3 has 15 amino acids. CDR3 region: CASSQGQAVNTEAFF. CDR3 in DNA: TGTGCCAGCAGTCAGGGACAGGCTGTGAACACTGAAGCTTTCTTT.